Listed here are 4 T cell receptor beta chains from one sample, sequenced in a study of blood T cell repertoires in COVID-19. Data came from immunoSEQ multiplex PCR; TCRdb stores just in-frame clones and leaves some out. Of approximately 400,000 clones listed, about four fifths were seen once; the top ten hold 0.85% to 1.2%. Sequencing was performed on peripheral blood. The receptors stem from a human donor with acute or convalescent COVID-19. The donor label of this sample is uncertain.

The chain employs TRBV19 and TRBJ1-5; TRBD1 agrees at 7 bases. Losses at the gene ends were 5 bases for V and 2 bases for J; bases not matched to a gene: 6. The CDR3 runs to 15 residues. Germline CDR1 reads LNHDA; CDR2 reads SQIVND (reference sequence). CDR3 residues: CASSSRQGGNQPQHF. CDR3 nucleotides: TGTGCCAGTAGTTCGCGACAGGGTGGCAATCAGCCCCAGCATTTT.

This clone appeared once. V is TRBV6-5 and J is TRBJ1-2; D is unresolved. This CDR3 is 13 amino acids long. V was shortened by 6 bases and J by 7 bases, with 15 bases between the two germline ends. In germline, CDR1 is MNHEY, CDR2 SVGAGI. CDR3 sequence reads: CASSKTDLGGYTF. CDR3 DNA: TGTGCCAGCAGCAAGACTGATCTGGGTGGCTACACCTTC.

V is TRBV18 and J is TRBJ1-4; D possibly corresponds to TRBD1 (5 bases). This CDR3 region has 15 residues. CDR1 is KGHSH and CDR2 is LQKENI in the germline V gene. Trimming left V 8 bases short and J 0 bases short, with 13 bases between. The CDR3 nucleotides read TGTGCCAGCACGAGACAGAAAGCAACTAATGAAAAACTGTTTTTT. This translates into CASTRQKATNEKLFF.

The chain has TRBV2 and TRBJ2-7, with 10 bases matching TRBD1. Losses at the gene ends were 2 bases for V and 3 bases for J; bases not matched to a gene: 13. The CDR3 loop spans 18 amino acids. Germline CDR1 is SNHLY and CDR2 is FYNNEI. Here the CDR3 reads CASSESGQGRFVFYEQYF. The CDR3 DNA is TGTGCCAGCAGTGAATCGGGACAGGGGAGGTTTGTTTTCTACGAGCAGTACTTC.